This T cell receptor beta chain was recovered during a study of response to subunit inactivated influenza vaccine. One entry per CDR3 protein, called by TCRdb with MiXCR from the RT-PCR reads. The sample consists of roughly 570,000 distinct CDR3 sequences, 13% of them appearing once. With respect to this clonotype: No antigen is known for it.

Regarding the study as a whole: Authors suggested each seasonal influenza vaccination recruits few new T cells.

The V gene's germline CDR1 is ENHRY and CDR2 SYGVKD. This CDR3 has 13 residues. V was pared by 11 bases and J by 2 bases, with 4 bases of the junction left unmatched. The clonotype was recovered from a man aged 50 or older who received an inactivated influenza vaccine. The source material was PBMCs from blood, sampled about 40 days after vaccination. The V and J genes are TRBV10-3 and TRBJ2-1, with 9 bases aligning to TRBD2. DNA of the CDR3: TGTGCCTCTAGCGGGAAAACCTACAATGAGCAGTTCTTC. This translates into CASSGKTYNEQFF.